This T cell receptor beta chain is drawn from a study of cytomegalovirus exposure and HLA in healthy donors. Comment on this clone: Its antigen remains unknown.

Broader study findings: Earlier analysis yielded a pattern in which most TCR beta V segments were productive about 90% or about 30% of the time. In the analysis, some V segments, TRBV6-2 and TRBV6-3 included, were excluded as indistinguishable.

The germline CDR1 and CDR2 sequences are LNHDA and SQIVND (reference sequence). V shed 3 bases, J shed 8 bases, and the junction held 9 bases outside the gene matches. The CDR3 spans 16 residues. The PCR made use of 60 Vbeta and 13 Jbeta primers. Sequencing used immunoSEQ multiplex PCR; TCRdb keeps in-frame clones, though not all of them. Here the sample spans around 67,000 clones, 65% to 70% being singletons. This clonotype was sampled from a woman aged 25 to 45 in good health and CMV-seronegative. The V and J genes are TRBV19 and TRBJ1-6; 8 bases fit TRBD1. What was sequenced was PBMCs. In DNA, the CDR3 is TGTGCCAGTAGTATTTGGCAGGGGGCTTTTGATTCACCCCTCCACTTT. It translates to CASSIWQGAFDSPLHF. Together with reference TRBV19 and TRBJ1-6, the CDR3 gives the full variable domain: DGGITQSPKYLFRKEGQNVTLSCEQNLNHDAMYWYRQDPGQGLRLIYYSQIVNDFQKGDIAEGYSVSREKKESFPLTVTSAQKNPTAFYLCASSIWQGAFDSPLHFGNGTRLTVT.